The 10 T cell receptor beta chains below all came from one sample that was sequenced in a study of OX40 agonist ivuxolimab in advanced cancers. Method: immunoSEQ multiplex PCR; TCRdb's copy keeps in-frame clones and lacks some. The sample has around 94,000 clones, around 91% seen once. The source was CD4+ or CD8+ T cells sorted from blood, collected in a trial of the OX40 agonist ivuxolimab. The receptors were gathered from an adult with an advanced solid tumor such as melanoma, head and neck, liver or kidney cancer.

The chain links TRBV7-9 to TRBJ2-1; 8 bases are a match to TRBD1. This CDR3 spans 14 amino acids. Trimming cost V 2 bases and J 11 bases; bases outside gene matches: 8. The V gene's germline CDR1 is SEHNR and CDR2 FQNEAQ (reference sequence). The CDR3 DNA follows: TGTGCCAGCAGCTTACCCGCAGGGGGCAAGCAGCAGTTCTTC. Translation: CASSLPAGGKQQFF. Based on the CDR3 plus reference TRBV7-9 and TRBJ2-1, the full variable domain is DTGVSQNPRHKITKRGQNVTFRCDPISEHNRLYWYRQTLGQGPEFLTYFQNEAQLEKSRLLSDRFSAERPKGSFSTLEIQRTEQGDSAMYLCASSLPAGGKQQFFGPGTRLTVL.

The chain carries TRBV16 and TRBJ1-4; D is unresolved. Trimming took off 2 bases at V and 3 bases at J, with 10 bases between the two ends. The CDR3 is made up of 15 amino acids. From germline, CDR1 is KGHSY and CDR2 FQNENV. The CDR3 here is CASSQNPRANEKLFF. CDR3 nucleotide sequence: TGTGCCAGCAGCCAAAATCCACGGGCTAATGAAAAACTGTTTTTT.

The chain links TRBV11-1 to TRBJ1-2; 8 positions match TRBD1. V lost 5 bases and J lost 2; bases outside the gene matches: 4. This CDR3 has 14 residues. Germline CDR1 reads SGHAT; CDR2 reads FQDESV (reference sequence). CDR3 sequence reads: CASSQDRANYGYTF. The CDR3 DNA reads as TGTGCCAGCAGCCAGGACAGGGCCAACTATGGCTACACCTTC.

The rearrangement links TRBV6-5 to TRBJ1-3; D possibly corresponds to TRBD1 (6 bases). CDR3 size: 14 residues. V lost 6 bases and J lost 4, with 13 bases in between. CDR1 is MNHEY and CDR2 is SVGAGI in the germline V gene. In nucleotides, the CDR3 is TGTGCCAGCAGGGGATGGACAGAAGGAAACACCATATATTTT. Encoded protein: CASRGWTEGNTIYF.

This clone has a single count. The V and J genes are TRBV5-1 and TRBJ2-7, with D perhaps matching TRBD2 (5 bases). This CDR3 has 13 residues. Germline assignment: CDR1 SGHRS and CDR2 YFSETQ. V lost 0 bases, J lost 3 bases, and 7 bases lay in between. CDR3 region: CASSLDGNYEQYF. The CDR3 DNA reads as TGCGCCAGCAGCTTGGACGGGAACTACGAGCAGTACTTC.

The V gene is TRBV28, the J gene TRBJ1-1, with a possible D match to TRBD1 (6 bases). V dropped 6 bases and J dropped 8 bases, with 19 bases sitting between them. Germline CDR1 MDHEN, CDR2 SYDVKM. The length of the CDR3 is 14 residues. The CDR3 loop reads CASRLRQAGAEAFF. Written as DNA, the CDR3 is TGTGCCAGCAGACTTAGACAGGCCGGAGCCGAAGCTTTCTTT.

The genes are TRBV9 and TRBJ1-1, with a weak D call TRBD1 (5 bases). CDR1 is SGDLS, CDR2 YYNGEE, per germline. The CDR3 has 13 residues. V gave up 0 bases and J gave up 7 bases, with 10 bases separating them. CDR3 nucleotide sequence: TGTGCCAGCAGCGTAGCTTCCGACAGTGAAGCTTTCTTT. Translation gives CASSVASDSEAFF.

This sequence joins TRBV5-8 and TRBJ2-1; a possible D gene is TRBD1 (6 bases). CDR1 is SGHTS and CDR2 is YDEGEE in the germline V gene. Trimming removed 7 bases at V and 3 bases at J, with 17 bases between. The CDR3 length is 15 residues. As DNA, the CDR3 is TGTGCCAGCGCCGCTCAGGGGAAAGACTACAATGAGCAGTTCTTC. Translating gives CASAAQGKDYNEQFF. Full variable domain (outside the CDR3, taken from reference TRBV5-8 and TRBJ2-1): EAGVTQSPTHLIKTRGQQATLRCSPISGHTSVYWYQQALGLGLQFLLWYDEGEERNRGNFPPRFSGRQFPNYSSELNVNALELEDSALYLCASAAQGKDYNEQFFGPGTRLTVL.

The V gene is TRBV15, the J gene TRBJ1-2; no clear D. CDR1 is LNHNV, CDR2 YYDKDF, per germline (reference sequence). Deletions cut 3 bases from V and 8 bases from J, with 10 bases between. CDR3 size: 12 residues. CDR3 amino acids: CATSRSRVGYTF. The CDR3 bases are TGTGCCACCAGCAGGTCCCGGGTCGGCTACACCTTC.

This chain's CDR3 is CASSIGTGRIEKLFF. Written as DNA, the CDR3 is TGTGCCAGCAGCATAGGGACAGGGCGTATTGAAAAACTGTTTTTT. The genes are TRBV7-9 and TRBJ1-4; 9 nucleotides line up with TRBD1. The germline gives CDR1 SEHNR, CDR2 FQNEAQ (reference sequence). Germline trimming cut 5 bases from V and 7 bases from J; bases unmatched to any gene: 8. There are 15 residues in the CDR3.